The rows below give T cell receptor beta chains drawn from one sample of a study of blood T cell repertoires in COVID-19. Profiling relied on immunoSEQ multiplex PCR, and the TCRdb table lists in-frame clones only, not all of them. The table shows about 240,000 clones, with about four fifths occurring only once. The sequenced material came from peripheral blood. These TCRs come from a young woman with acute or convalescent COVID-19. Both conserved end residues are part of each CDR3. Fields, in order: V gene, J gene, clone size, D gene, CDR3 protein, CDR3 DNA. D genes are given only for firm matches. Rows give clone size only sometimes, using once, few, many, or a class for an expanded clone.

V: TRBV9
J: TRBJ2-5
size: .
D: TRBD2
CDR3: CASSVGGLAYETQYF
DNA: TGTGCCAGCAGCGTAGGAGGACTAGCGTATGAGACCCAGTACTTC

V: TRBV5-1
J: TRBJ2-5
size: .
D: TRBD2
CDR3: CASSLARTSVKETQYF
DNA: TGCGCCAGCAGCTTGGCCCGGACTAGCGTAAAAGAGACCCAGTACTTC

V: TRBV30
J: TRBJ2-2
size: .
D: TRBD2
CDR3: CAWEGLADTGELFF
DNA: TGTGCCTGGGAGGGACTAGCGGACACCGGGGAGCTGTTTTTT

V: TRBV9
J: TRBJ2-3
size: .
D: TRBD2
CDR3: CASSVDPSGRARTQYF
DNA: TGTGCCAGCAGCGTAGATCCTAGCGGGAGGGCTCGGACGCAGTATTTT

V: TRBV3-1/TRBV3-2
J: TRBJ2-1
size: .
D: TRBD2
CDR3: CASSPRTSGINEQFF
DNA: TGTGCCAGCAGCCCGAGGACTAGCGGGATCAATGAGCAGTTCTTC

V: TRBV2
J: TRBJ2-7
size: .
D: TRBD2
CDR3: CASSERGFGLARTSYEQYF
DNA: TGTGCCAGCAGTGAAAGGGGCTTTGGACTAGCCAGAACCTCCTACGAGCAGTACTTC

V: TRBV6-5
J: TRBJ1-5
size: .
D: TRBD1
CDR3: CASSHAGGGQPQHF
DNA: TGTGCCAGCAGCCACGCAGGGGGAGGTCAGCCCCAGCATTTT

V: TRBV2
J: TRBJ1-2
size: .
D: .
CDR3: CASRGSGYTF
DNA: TGTGCCAGCAGGGGGAGTGGCTACACCTTC

V: TRBV6-2/TRBV6-3
J: TRBJ2-1
size: .
D: TRBD2
CDR3: CASSYDLAVYNEQFF
DNA: TGTGCCAGCAGTTACGATCTAGCGGTTTACAATGAGCAGTTCTTC

V: TRBV2
J: TRBJ1-6
size: .
D: .
CDR3: CASSERRGTYNSPLHF
DNA: TGTGCCAGCAGTGAGAGGAGGGGAACCTATAATTCACCCCTCCACTTT

V: TRBV7-9
J: TRBJ1-2
size: once
D: .
CDR3: CASSSLTGLYGYTF
DNA: TGTGCCAGCAGCTCGCTAACAGGGCTCTATGGCTACACCTTC

V: TRBV11-2
J: TRBJ2-7
size: .
D: TRBD2
CDR3: CASRLTSGGPYEQYF
DNA: TGTGCCAGCAGGTTAACTAGCGGGGGACCCTACGAGCAGTACTTC

V: TRBV11-2
J: TRBJ1-1
size: .
D: .
CDR3: CASSLDRGTEAFF
DNA: TGTGCCAGCAGCTTAGACAGGGGAACTGAAGCTTTCTTT

V: TRBV6-5
J: TRBJ1-6
size: once
D: .
CDR3: CASINSAGSHSPLHF
DNA: TGTGCCAGCATCAACTCGGCGGGGTCCCATTCACCCCTCCACTTT

V: TRBV6-5
J: TRBJ1-6
size: .
D: .
CDR3: CASSRMSLSPLHF
DNA: TGTGCCAGCAGCCGTATGTCGTTGTCACCCCTCCACTTT

V: TRBV5-4
J: TRBJ2-2
size: once
D: .
CDR3: CASSLIDTPNTGELFF
DNA: TGTGCCAGCAGCTTGATAGACACCCCGAACACCGGGGAGCTGTTTTTT

V: TRBV12-3/TRBV12-4
J: TRBJ2-5
size: .
D: TRBD2
CDR3: CASSPTSGTQYF
DNA: TGTGCCAGCAGTCCCACTAGCGGGACCCAGTACTTC

V: TRBV6-5
J: TRBJ2-1
size: .
D: TRBD2
CDR3: CASIGGRVGDNEQFF
DNA: TGTGCCAGCATAGGCGGGAGGGTGGGGGACAATGAGCAGTTCTTC

V: TRBV6-6
J: TRBJ1-2
size: once
D: TRBD1
CDR3: CASSRHRRTGGDPPNYGYTF
DNA: TGTGCCAGCAGTCGCCACCGGCGCACAGGGGGCGACCCTCCTAACTATGGCTACACCTTC

V: TRBV18
J: TRBJ1-2
size: few
D: .
CDR3: CASSPPQQDGYTF
DNA: TGTGCCAGCTCACCACCGCAACAGGATGGCTACACCTTC

V: TRBV5-1
J: TRBJ2-1
size: .
D: TRBD2
CDR3: CASSLGLAGDFSYNEQFF
DNA: TGCGCCAGCAGCTTGGGATTAGCGGGAGACTTCTCCTACAATGAGCAGTTCTTC

V: TRBV7-9
J: TRBJ1-6
size: .
D: .
CDR3: CASSTRQSSYNSPLHF
DNA: TGTGCCAGCAGCACACGACAGAGCTCCTATAATTCACCCCTCCACTTT

V: TRBV19
J: TRBJ2-2
size: once
D: .
CDR3: CASSRGASGNTGELFF
DNA: TGTGCCAGTAGTAGGGGAGCCTCGGGGAACACCGGGGAGCTGTTTTTT

V: TRBV6-5
J: TRBJ2-3
size: once
D: .
CDR3: CASSYSRGTDTQYF
DNA: TGTGCCAGCAGTTACTCCCGAGGCACAGATACGCAGTATTTT

V: TRBV28
J: TRBJ1-5
size: .
D: .
CDR3: CASRQGRISNQPQHF
DNA: TGTGCCAGCAGACAGGGACGGATCTCCAATCAGCCCCAGCATTTT

V: TRBV11-3
J: TRBJ2-2
size: .
D: .
CDR3: CASSPGRTGELFF
DNA: TGTGCCAGCAGCCCTGGCAGGACCGGGGAGCTGTTTTTT

V: TRBV5-1
J: TRBJ1-1
size: .
D: .
CDR3: CASSPARVLAGNTEAFF
DNA: TGCGCCAGCAGCCCAGCCCGAGTTCTGGCGGGGAACACTGAAGCTTTCTTT

V: TRBV24-1
J: TRBJ2-2
size: .
D: TRBD1
CDR3: CATSEGTGVNTGELFF
DNA: TGTGCCACCAGTGAGGGAACAGGGGTCAACACCGGGGAGCTGTTTTTT

V: TRBV6-5
J: TRBJ2-2
size: .
D: .
CDR3: CASRSRGETGELFF
DNA: TGTGCCAGCAGGTCCAGGGGTGAAACCGGGGAGCTGTTTTTT

V: TRBV5-4
J: TRBJ2-3
size: once
D: TRBD2
CDR3: CASSLDGGSDTQYF
DNA: TGTGCCAGCAGCTTGGATGGCGGGAGCGATACGCAGTATTTT